Detailed here is one TCR beta chain. The record originates from a study of blood T cell repertoires in COVID-19. Libraries were prepared by immunoSEQ multiplex PCR; TCRdb keeps only in-frame clonotypes and omits some of them. In the table there are roughly 250,000 clones, 80% to 95% of which are singletons. The germline V gene has CDR1 SGHVS and CDR2 FNYEAQ. After removal of 5 bases from V and 5 bases from J, the junction contained 7 bases not matched to a gene. The CDR3 loop spans 15 amino acids. The sequence was obtained from a person aged 18 to 35 with COVID-19, enrolled during active disease. Sequencing input: peripheral blood. The rearrangement links TRBV7-6 to TRBJ1-1; TRBD1 matches 11 bases. CDR3 loop: CASSRRTGGETEAFF. CDR3 nucleotide sequence: TGTGCCAGCAGCCGCAGGACAGGGGGCGAAACTGAAGCTTTCTTT.